This T cell receptor beta chain was found in a study of Graves' ophthalmopathy and Graves' hyperthyroidism (dated by TCRdb to the late 2010s). Notes on the research overall: Stable hyperthyroidism was defined as no progression to ophthalmopathy within 18 months of follow-up. The study used signatures of the TCR beta repertoire to tell Graves' ophthalmopathy apart from Graves' hyperthyroidism and to predict which patients would progress to ophthalmopathy. In total, 120 to 150 blood samples were TCR-sequenced: some 43 ophthalmopathy, under 80 hyperthyroidism and about 17 hyperthyroidism-to-ophthalmopathy patients. To explore V-J signatures that separate ophthalmopathy from hyperthyroidism, a discovery set of approximately 100 patients was enrolled, consisting of 43 with ophthalmopathy and roughly 57 with stable hyperthyroidism. The independent validation cohort included roughly 19 hyperthyroidism patients plus 17 patients who later progressed from hyperthyroidism to ophthalmopathy. In several hyperthyroidism patients, the T-cell repertoires found in thyroid tissue were compared with those found in blood. Following sample collection, hyperthyroidism patients were given methimazole at a starting dose of 30 mg daily, and ophthalmopathy patients were given high-dose intravenous methylprednisolone.

On the study overall, not on this receptor specifically: Most expanded thyroid clonotypes with frequency above 0.001 were also detected in blood, suggesting blood repertoires may reflect the thyroid immune response. Sample size was not predetermined statistically, and investigators were not blinded to group allocation. In validation, the model predicted ophthalmopathy progression with 55% to 71% sensitivity and less than 80% specificity; some 13 predicted patients were CT-confirmed with GO in a median of about 7.1 months. In cross-validation, the 13-signature model distinguished ophthalmopathy from stable hyperthyroidism with 85% to 90% sensitivity and about 81% specificity, and in the test set the corresponding values were roughly 80% and 75%.

A remark on this clonotype: The clone's antigen remains unknown. Per-nucleotide qualities are absent, and no much larger clonotype sits a single base away.

The hyperthyroidism patients were 18 to 65 years old and newly diagnosed, with a disease duration of less than 2 months. Patients with other autoimmune diseases, uncontrolled infections, pregnancy or lactation were excluded. Clinical symptoms, serum thyroxine, TRAb, thyroid ultrasound and orbital computed tomography formed the basis of the diagnosis. Trizol reagent was used to extract the total RNA, and its quality was then checked on an Agilent 2100 Bioanalyzer. TCR beta CDR3 regions were amplified from RNA transcripts for repertoire sequencing. The first round was an RT-PCR using HTBI primers with the Qiagen OneStep RT-PCR kit, and this first round was followed by a second-round multiplex PCR, then size selection and purification. Sequencing of the libraries was carried out on an Illumina HiSeq2000 in paired-end mode with 100 bp reads. On the authors' methods: SOAPnuke was used for read processing, and reads with adapters, uncalled bases, a mean Phred below 15, or no exact constant-primer or identifier match were discarded. COPE v1.2.5 was used to merge the high-quality paired reads. Unique nucleotide sequences were defined as clonotypes and aligned to IMGT TRB V, D and J references using MiTCR v1.1. The analysis was limited to V-J combinations with a frequency above 0.0001, which together covered roughly 99% of the repertoires. For each V-J combination, a TCR clonal expansion and chaos score was defined as the ratio of F50 clonal expansion to chaos observed in the TCRdist matrix. Welch's t-statistics and random forest were used to reduce the features to about 12 V-J combinations, which were then used as input to a naive Bayes classifier. Thyroid-blood repertoire similarity was quantified with the Morisita-Horn index. The raw public data were reprocessed by TCRdb itself: fastp quality trimming at Q25, MiXCR clonotype calling, in-frame beta chains only. For every CDR3 protein sequence, its rows merge into one entry that carries the most common genes and DNA. The V and J calls come from TCRdb's annotation, not from the publication. The sample table records 500,000 to 600,000 distinct CDR3 sequences; under 45% of these occur just once. Less than 4.5% of the sample is in the top ten clones.

This sequence was found in an adult man with Graves' hyperthyroidism. The sample was peripheral blood or thyroid tissue (not recorded which).

The CDR3 protein is CASRLAGGEQYF. In nucleotides, the sequence is TGTGCCAGTAGATTGGCGGGGGGCGAGCAGTACTTC. The chain is encoded by TRBV19 joined to TRBJ2-7; a stretch of 8 junction bases matches TRBD2. The germline V gene (reference sequence) provides CDR1 LNHDA and CDR2 SQIVND. Measured from the cysteine to the phenylalanine, the CDR3 is 12 residues long. CDR3 DNA only is kept here, 36 bases in frame from base 1. V loses 6 bases at its end and J loses 6 bases; junction bases beyond the gene matches: 4.